This T cell receptor (beta chain) was sequenced during a study of radiotherapy plus CTLA-4 blockade in lung cancer. On this clone itself: Antigen: not known.

Produced via immunoSEQ multiplex PCR; TCRdb's table is partial and in-frame only. This table holds over 60,000 clones, around 87% found once. The V gene end was trimmed by 4 bases and the J gene end by 1 base; junction bases not matched to a gene: 8. CDR3 length: 16 amino acids. CDR1 is KGHSH and CDR2 is LQKENI in the germline V gene. Overall study results and limits: TCR clones originating in tumors grew in number in blood after radiotherapy plus ipilimumab.

V and J are TRBV18 and TRBJ1-1, with 8 bases matching TRBD1. This sequence originates from a human donor with non-small cell lung cancer that progressed on radiotherapy plus ipilimumab. The specimen was peripheral blood, collected from a patient treated with radiotherapy plus ipilimumab. CDR3 nucleotides: TGTGCCAGCTCACGAAGAGGACAGGGTTCGAACACTGAAGCTTTCTTT. This translates into CASSRRGQGSNTEAFF.